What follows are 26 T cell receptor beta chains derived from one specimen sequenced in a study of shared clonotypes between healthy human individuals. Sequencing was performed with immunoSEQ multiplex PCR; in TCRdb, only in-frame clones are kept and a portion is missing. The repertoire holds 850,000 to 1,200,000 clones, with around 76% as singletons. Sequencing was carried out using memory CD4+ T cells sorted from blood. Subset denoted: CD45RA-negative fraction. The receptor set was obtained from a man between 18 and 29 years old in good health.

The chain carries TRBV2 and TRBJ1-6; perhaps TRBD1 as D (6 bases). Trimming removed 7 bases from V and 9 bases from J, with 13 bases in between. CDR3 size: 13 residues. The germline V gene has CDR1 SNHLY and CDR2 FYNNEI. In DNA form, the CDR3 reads TGTGCCAGCATGGGGCAGGGGACTTCACCCCTCCACTTT. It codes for CASMGQGTSPLHF.

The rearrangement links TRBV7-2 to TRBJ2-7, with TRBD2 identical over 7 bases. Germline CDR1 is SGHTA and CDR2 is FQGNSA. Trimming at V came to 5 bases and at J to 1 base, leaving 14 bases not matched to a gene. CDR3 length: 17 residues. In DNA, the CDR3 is TGTGCCAGCAGCCTACATGTAGCGGGTACCCTATCCTACGAGCAGTACTTC. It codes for CASSLHVAGTLSYEQYF.

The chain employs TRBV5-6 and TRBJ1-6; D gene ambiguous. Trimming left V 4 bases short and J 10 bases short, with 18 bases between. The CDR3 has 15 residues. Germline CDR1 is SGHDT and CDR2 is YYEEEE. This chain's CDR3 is CASSVRRKTGSPLHF. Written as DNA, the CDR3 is TGTGCCAGCAGCGTACGCAGGAAAACGGGATCACCCCTCCACTTT.

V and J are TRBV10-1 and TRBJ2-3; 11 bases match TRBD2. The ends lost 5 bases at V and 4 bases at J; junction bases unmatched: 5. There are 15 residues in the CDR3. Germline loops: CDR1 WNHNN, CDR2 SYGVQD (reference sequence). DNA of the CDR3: TGCGCCAGCAGTAAGACTAGCGGGAACGCAGATACGCAGTATTTT. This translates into CASSKTSGNADTQYF.

CDR3 nucleotides: TGCGCCAGCAGTATCGGACAGGGGCCCGGGGAGCTGTTTTTT. Translating it yields CASSIGQGPGELFF. The rearrangement links TRBV5-1 to TRBJ2-2; TRBD1 matches 9 bases. V lost 5 bases to trimming and J lost 6 bases; unmatched junction nucleotides: 5. The CDR3 runs 14 residues. Germline V CDR1 and CDR2: SGHRS, YFSETQ. The full variable domain, in which reference TRBV5-1 and TRBJ2-2 provide the parts outside the CDR3, is KAGVTQTPRYLIKTRGQQVTLSCSPISGHRSVSWYQQTPGQGLQFLFEYFSETQRNKGNFPGRFSGRQFSNSRSEMNVSTLELGDSALYLCASSIGQGPGELFFGEGSRLTVL.

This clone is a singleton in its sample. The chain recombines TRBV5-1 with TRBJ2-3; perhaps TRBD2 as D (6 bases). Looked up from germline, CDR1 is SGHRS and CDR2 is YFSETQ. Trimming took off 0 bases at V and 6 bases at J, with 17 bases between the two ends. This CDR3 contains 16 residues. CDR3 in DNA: TGCGCCAGCAGCTTGGATTTAGCGGTTGGAGGGGATACGCAGTATTTT. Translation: CASSLDLAVGGDTQYF.

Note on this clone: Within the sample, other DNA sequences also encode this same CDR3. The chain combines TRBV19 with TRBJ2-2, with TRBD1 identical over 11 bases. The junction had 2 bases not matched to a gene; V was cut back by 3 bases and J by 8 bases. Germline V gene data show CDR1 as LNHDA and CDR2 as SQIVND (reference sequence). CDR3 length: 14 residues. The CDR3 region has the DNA TGTGCCAGTAGTATCGGACAGGGGGCGGGGGAGCTGTTTTTT. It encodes CASSIGQGAGELFF.

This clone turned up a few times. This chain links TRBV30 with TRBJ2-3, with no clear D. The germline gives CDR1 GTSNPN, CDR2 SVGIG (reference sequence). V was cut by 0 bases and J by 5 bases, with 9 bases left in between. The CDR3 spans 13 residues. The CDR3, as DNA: TGTGCCTGGAGTGTTTCTGGGTTAGATACGCAGTATTTT. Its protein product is CAWSVSGLDTQYF.

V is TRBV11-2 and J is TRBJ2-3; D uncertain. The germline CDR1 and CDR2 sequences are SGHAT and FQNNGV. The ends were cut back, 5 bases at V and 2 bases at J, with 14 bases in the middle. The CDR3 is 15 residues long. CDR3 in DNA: TGTGCCAGCAGCCAAGACTCCCGCCCCACAGATACGCAGTATTTT. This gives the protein CASSQDSRPTDTQYF.

The CDR3 DNA follows: TGTGCCAGCAGCGTAGAGCTTAGCGCAGGGGAGACCCAGTACTTC. Translation gives CASSVELSAGETQYF. The J gene is TRBJ2-5, the V gene TRBV9; D may correspond to TRBD1 or TRBD2 (5 bases each). The V gene lost 0 bases and the J gene lost 5 bases, with 14 bases spanning the gap. In germline, CDR1 is SGDLS, CDR2 YYNGEE. The CDR3 has 15 amino acids.

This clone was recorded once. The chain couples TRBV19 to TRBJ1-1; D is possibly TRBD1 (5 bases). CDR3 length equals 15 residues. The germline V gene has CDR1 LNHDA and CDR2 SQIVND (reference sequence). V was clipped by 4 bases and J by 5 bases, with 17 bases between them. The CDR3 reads CASSTVGGSGTEAFF. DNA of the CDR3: TGTGCCAGTAGTACCGTGGGGGGGAGTGGAACTGAAGCTTTCTTT.

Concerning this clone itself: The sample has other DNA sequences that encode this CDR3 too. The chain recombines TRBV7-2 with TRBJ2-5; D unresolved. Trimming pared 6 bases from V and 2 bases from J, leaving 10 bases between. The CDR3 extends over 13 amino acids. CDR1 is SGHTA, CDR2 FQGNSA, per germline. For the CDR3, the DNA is TGTGCCAGCAGTTACGGGCTTCAAGAGACCCAGTACTTC. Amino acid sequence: CASSYGLQETQYF.

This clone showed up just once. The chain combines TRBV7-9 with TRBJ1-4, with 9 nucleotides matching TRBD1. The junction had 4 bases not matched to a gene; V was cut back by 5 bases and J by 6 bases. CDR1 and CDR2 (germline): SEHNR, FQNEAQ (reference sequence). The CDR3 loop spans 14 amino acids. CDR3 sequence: CASSRRTGDEKLFF. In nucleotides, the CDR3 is TGTGCCAGCAGCCGCCGGACAGGGGATGAAAAACTGTTTTTT.

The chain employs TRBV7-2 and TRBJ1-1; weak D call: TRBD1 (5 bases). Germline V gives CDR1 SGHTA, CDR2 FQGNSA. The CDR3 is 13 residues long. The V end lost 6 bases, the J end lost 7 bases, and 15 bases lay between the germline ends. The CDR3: CASSGGRLLEAFF. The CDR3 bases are TGTGCCAGCAGTGGGGGTCGCCTTCTTGAAGCTTTCTTT.

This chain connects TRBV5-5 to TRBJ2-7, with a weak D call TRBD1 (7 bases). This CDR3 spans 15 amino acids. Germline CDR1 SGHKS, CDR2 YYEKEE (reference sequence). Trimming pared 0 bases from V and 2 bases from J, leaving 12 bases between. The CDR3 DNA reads TGTGCCAGCAGCTTGGAGGCAGGGGGGCCCTACGAGCAGTACTTC. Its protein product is CASSLEAGGPYEQYF.

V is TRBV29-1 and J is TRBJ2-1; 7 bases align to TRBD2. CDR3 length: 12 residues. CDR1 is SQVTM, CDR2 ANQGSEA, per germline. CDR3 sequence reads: CTGGVGYNEQFF. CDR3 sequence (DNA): TGCACGGGGGGAGTCGGCTACAATGAGCAGTTCTTC.

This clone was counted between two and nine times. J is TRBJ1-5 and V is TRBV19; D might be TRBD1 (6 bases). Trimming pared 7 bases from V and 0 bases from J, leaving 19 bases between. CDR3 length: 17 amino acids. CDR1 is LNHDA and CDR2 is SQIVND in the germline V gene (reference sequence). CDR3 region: CASTRDIARSSNQPQHF. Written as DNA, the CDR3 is TGTGCCAGTACCCGGGACATTGCCAGGAGTAGCAATCAGCCCCAGCATTTT.

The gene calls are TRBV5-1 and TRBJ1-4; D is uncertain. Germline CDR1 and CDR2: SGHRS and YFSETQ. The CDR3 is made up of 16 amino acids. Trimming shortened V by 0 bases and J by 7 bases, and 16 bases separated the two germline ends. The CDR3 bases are TGCGCCAGCAGCTTGGATGCCGTCATCGGTGGTGAAAAACTGTTTTTT. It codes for CASSLDAVIGGEKLFF.

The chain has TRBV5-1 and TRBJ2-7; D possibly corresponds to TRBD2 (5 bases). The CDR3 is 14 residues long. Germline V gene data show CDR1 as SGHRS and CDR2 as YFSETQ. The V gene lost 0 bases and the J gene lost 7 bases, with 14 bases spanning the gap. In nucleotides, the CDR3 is TGCGCCAGCAGCTTGGGAGGGTCCGCTGGGGAGCAGTACTTC. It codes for CASSLGGSAGEQYF.

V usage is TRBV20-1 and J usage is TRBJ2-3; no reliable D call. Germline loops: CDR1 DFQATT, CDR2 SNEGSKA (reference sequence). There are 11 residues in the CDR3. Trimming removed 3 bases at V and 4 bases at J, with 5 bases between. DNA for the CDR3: TGCAGTGCTAGGAGAGCAGATACGCAGTATTTT. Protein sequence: CSARRADTQYF.

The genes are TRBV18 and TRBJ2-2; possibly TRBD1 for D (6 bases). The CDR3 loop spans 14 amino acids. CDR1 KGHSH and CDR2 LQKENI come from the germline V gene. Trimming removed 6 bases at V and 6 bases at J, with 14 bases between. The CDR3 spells CASSPLRGSGELFF. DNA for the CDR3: TGTGCCAGCTCGCCTCTAAGGGGGTCCGGGGAGCTGTTTTTT.

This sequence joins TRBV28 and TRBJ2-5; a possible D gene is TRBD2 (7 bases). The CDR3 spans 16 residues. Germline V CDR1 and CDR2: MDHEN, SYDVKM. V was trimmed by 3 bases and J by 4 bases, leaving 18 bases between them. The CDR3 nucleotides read TGTGCCAGCAGTTTCTTGGAGGGGGGGGGCATAGAGACCCAGTACTTC. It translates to CASSFLEGGGIETQYF.

The CDR3 nucleotides read TGTGCCAGCAGCCCGGGACAGGGAATGGATACGCAGTATTTT. Amino acid sequence: CASSPGQGMDTQYF. The chain combines TRBV5-6 with TRBJ2-3; 9 nucleotides match TRBD1. The germline V gene encodes CDR1 SGHDT and CDR2 YYEEEE. Trimming cost V 4 bases and J 6 bases; bases outside gene matches: 6. There are 14 residues in the CDR3.

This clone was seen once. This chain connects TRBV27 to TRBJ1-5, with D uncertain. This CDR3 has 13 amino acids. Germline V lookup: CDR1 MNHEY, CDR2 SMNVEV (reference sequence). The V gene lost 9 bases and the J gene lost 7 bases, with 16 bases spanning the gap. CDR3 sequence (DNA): TGTGCCAGTACGGGAACAGCGACCCAGCCCCAGCATTTT. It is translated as CASTGTATQPQHF.

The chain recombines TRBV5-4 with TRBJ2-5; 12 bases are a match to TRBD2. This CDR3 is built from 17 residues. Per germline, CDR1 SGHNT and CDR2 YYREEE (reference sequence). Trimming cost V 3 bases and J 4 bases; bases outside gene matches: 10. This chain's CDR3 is CASSSSGLAGRPETQYF. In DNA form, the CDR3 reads TGTGCCAGCAGCTCCTCAGGACTAGCGGGACGCCCAGAGACCCAGTACTTC.

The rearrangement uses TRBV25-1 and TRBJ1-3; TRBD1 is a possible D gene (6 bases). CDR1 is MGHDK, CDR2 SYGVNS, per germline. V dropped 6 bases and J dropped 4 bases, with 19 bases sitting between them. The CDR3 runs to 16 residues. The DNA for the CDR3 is TGTGCCAGCAGCATCTATGGGGGGGCGGTCGGAAACACCATATATTTT. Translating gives CASSIYGGAVGNTIYF. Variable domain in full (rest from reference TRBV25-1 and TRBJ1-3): EADIYQTPRYLVIGTGKKITLECSQTMGHDKMYWYQQDPGMELHLIHYSYGVNSTEKGDLSSESTVSRIRTEHFPLTLESARPSHTSQYLCASSIYGGAVGNTIYFGEGSWLTVV.